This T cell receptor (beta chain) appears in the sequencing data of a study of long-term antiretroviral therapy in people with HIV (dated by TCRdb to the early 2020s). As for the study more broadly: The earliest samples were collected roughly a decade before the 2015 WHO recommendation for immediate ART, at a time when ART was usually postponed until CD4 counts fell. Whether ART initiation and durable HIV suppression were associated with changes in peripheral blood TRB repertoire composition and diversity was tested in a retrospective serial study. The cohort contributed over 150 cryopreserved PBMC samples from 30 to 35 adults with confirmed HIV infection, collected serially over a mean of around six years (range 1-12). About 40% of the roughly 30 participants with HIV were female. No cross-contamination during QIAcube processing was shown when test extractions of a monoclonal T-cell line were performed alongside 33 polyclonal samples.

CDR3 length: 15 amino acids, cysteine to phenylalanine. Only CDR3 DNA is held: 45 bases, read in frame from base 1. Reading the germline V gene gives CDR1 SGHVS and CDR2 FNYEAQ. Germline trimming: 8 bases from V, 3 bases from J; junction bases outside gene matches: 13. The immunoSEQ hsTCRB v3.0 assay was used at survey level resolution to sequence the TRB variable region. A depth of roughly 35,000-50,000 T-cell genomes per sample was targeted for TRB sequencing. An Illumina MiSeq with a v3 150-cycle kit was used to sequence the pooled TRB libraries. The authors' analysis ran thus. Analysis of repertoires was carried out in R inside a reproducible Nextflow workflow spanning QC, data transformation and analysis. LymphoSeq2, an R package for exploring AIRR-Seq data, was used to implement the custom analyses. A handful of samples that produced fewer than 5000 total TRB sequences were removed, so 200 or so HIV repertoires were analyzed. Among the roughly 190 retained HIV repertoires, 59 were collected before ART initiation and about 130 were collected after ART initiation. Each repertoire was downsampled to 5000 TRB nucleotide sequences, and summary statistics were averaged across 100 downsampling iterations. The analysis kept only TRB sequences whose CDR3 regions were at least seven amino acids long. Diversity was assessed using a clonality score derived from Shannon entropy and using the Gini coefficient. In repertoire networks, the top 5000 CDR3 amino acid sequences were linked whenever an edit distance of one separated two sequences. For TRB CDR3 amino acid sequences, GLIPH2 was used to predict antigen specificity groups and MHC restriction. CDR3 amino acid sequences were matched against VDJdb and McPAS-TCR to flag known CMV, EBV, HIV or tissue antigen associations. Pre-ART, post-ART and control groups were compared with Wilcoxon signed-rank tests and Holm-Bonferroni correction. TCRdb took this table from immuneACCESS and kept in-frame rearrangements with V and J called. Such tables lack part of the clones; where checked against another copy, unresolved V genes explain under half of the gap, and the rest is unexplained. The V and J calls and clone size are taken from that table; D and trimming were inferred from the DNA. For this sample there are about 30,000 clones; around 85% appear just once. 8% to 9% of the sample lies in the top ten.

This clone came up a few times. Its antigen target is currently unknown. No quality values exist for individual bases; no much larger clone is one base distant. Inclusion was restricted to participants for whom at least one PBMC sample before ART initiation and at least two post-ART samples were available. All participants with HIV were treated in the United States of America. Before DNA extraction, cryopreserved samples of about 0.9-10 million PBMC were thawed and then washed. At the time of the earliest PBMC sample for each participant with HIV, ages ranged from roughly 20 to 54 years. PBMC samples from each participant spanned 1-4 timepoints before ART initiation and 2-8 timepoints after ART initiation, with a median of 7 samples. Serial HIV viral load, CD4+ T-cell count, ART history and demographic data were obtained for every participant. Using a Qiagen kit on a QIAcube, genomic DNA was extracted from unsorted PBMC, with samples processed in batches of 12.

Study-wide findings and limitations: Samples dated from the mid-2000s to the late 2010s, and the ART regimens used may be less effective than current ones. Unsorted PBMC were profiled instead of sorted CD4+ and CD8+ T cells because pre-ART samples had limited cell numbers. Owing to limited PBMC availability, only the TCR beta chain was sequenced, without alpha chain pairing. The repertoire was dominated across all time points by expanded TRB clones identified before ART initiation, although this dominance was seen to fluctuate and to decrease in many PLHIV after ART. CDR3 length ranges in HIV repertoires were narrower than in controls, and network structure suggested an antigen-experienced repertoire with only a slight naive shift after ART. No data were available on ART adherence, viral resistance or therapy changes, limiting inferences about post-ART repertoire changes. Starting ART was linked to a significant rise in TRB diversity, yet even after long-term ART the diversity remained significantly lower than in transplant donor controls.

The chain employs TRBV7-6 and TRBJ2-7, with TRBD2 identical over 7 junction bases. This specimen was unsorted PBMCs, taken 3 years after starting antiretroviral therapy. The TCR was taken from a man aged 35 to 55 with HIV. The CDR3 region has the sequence CASRENAGEGYEQYF. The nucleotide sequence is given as TGTGCCAGCCGAGAAAACGCGGGAGAGGGCTACGAGCAGTACTTC.